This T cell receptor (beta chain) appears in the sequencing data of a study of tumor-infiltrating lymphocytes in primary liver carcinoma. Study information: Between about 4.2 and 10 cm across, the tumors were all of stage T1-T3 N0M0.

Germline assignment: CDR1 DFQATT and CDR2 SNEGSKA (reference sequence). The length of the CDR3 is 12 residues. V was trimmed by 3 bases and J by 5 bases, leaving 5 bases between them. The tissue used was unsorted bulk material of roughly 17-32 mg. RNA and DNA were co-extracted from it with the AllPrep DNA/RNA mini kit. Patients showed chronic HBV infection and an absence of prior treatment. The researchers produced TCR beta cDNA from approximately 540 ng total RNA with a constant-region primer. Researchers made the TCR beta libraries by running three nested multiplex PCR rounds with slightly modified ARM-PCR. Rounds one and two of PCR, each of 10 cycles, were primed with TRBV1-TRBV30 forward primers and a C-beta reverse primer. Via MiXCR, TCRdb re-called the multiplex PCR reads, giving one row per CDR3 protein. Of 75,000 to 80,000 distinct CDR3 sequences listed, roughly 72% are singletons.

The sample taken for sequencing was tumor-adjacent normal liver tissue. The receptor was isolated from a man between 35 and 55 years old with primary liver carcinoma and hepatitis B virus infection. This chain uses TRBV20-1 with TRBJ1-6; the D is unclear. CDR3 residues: CSASGHNSPLHF. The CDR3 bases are TGCAGTGCTAGTGGACATAATTCACCCCTCCACTTT.